This T cell receptor (beta chain) was found in a study of blood T cell repertoires in COVID-19 (TCRdb year 2020). Regarding the research as a whole: Samples covering the acute and convalescent phases of COVID-19 were provided by collaborators in the United States, Italy and Spain. HLA class I and class II types, where available, came from metadata supplied by the sample provider rather than from assay-based typing. Subjects who had been exposed to COVID-19, were actively infected with it, or had recovered from it provided the deeply sampled blood TCRbeta repertoires that made up the dataset. Nearly every sample came with metadata listing a de-identified subject ID, COVID-19 status, age in years and sex. Samples came from the ongoing ImmuneRACE study (first 160 participants) plus 1,254 subjects from 6 global collaborators. The prospective study material was composed of cDNA or gDNA derived from T cells, B-cell-depleted T cells, or PBMCs. The repertoires were released in a freely available public database intended as a resource for research on the immune response to SARS-CoV-2.

TCRbeta CDR3 regions were amplified from genomic DNA by means of the immunoSEQ Assay, a bias-controlled multiplex PCR. On the study's bioinformatics: Within the assay, amplification of reference gene primers was used to estimate how many nucleated cells each sample contained. To quantify the absolute abundance of each unique TCRbeta CDR3 rearrangement, sequence reads were collapsed and filtered. For each sample, productive Simpson clonality was calculated as the square root of Simpson's diversity index over productive rearrangements. The source is immuneACCESS, and TCRdb retained only in-frame sequences with V and J called. Part of the clones is not carried over; for the studies checked, unresolved V genes explain less than half of this, and the remainder is unexplained. The V and J calls and the clone size are those of that table, but D and trimming were determined from the DNA. Across this sample there are around 200,000 clones, with about four fifths seen only once. 2.9% of the sample comes from the top ten.

The investigation overall reported the following: How much clinical and demographic metadata was included differed by source and by participant, and the metadata was provided uncurated.

Each collaborating institution followed its own protocols to collect whole blood in K2EDTA tubes. For TCRbeta analysis, collaborators shipped samples as frozen whole blood, isolated PBMCs, or DNA extracted from either of those sample types. As concerns this clone: Its antigen is unknown. No per-base quality is available; no much larger clone lies one base away.

Trimming takes 5 bases off V and 3 bases off J; junction bases not matched to a gene: 12. The germline V gene specifies SGHAT as CDR1 and FQNNGV as CDR2. The CDR3 starts with the cysteine, ends with the phenylalanine, and has 16 residues. Just CDR3 DNA is preserved here, 48 bases in frame from base 1. This chain joins TRBV11-2 to TRBJ1-2; 7 bases in the middle match TRBD1. Sequencing input: peripheral blood. The clonotype comes from a man aged 45-60 years with active or convalescent COVID-19. The nucleotide sequence is TGTGCCAGCAGCCAAGGAGCAGGGGGTGAATACTATGGCTACACCTTC. This sequence encodes CASSQGAGGEYYGYTF.